Shown below are 18 T cell receptor beta chains from a single sample sequenced in a study of blood T cell repertoires in COVID-19. The data were produced by immunoSEQ multiplex PCR, yet TCRdb's version contains in-frame clones alone and is incomplete. The profile shows a few hundred thousand clones, around 81% of them singletons. Sequences were obtained from PBMCs or T cells enriched from blood (not recorded which). The receptors stem from a man in his fifties who had recovered from COVID-19.

The chain links TRBV10-1 to TRBJ2-1, with D perhaps matching TRBD2 (6 bases). This CDR3 region has 17 residues. Per the germline V gene, CDR1 is WNHNN and CDR2 is SYGVQD (reference sequence). V lost 3 bases, J lost 5 bases, and 20 bases lay in between. The CDR3 region is CASSDSPRDATNNEQFF. Here the CDR3 DNA reads TGCGCCAGCAGTGACTCCCCGCGGGACGCCACAAACAATGAGCAGTTCTTC.

The chain is built from TRBV18 and TRBJ2-1, with D perhaps TRBD1 (6 bases). CDR1 and CDR2 (germline): KGHSH, LQKENI. The V and J ends lost 5 bases and 1 base respectively, with 9 bases between them. The CDR3 is made up of 14 amino acids. CDR3 DNA sequence: TGTGCCAGCTCAAAACAGGGATCCTACAATGAGCAGTTCTTC. Translating gives CASSKQGSYNEQFF.

This rearrangement joins TRBV5-1 to TRBJ2-5; 8 bases map to TRBD2. The trim removed 1 base at V and 4 bases at J, leaving 9 bases unmatched. Germline loops: CDR1 SGHRS, CDR2 YFSETQ. The CDR3 is 16 residues long. CDR3 bases: TGCGCCAGCAGCTTGTCGACGGGAGGGCCGGGAGAGACCCAGTACTTC. As protein: CASSLSTGGPGETQYF. The whole variable domain, remainder taken from reference TRBV5-1 and TRBJ2-5, is KAGVTQTPRYLIKTRGQQVTLSCSPISGHRSVSWYQQTPGQGLQFLFEYFSETQRNKGNFPGRFSGRQFSNSRSEMNVSTLELGDSALYLCASSLSTGGPGETQYFGPGTRLLVL.

This rearrangement joins TRBV19 to TRBJ1-2, with D possibly TRBD1 on 6 matching bases. V was pared by 2 bases and J by 10 bases, with 14 bases between. Germline V gene sequence: CDR1 LNHDA, CDR2 SQIVND (reference sequence). CDR3 size: 13 residues. The CDR3 DNA reads TGTGCCAGTAGTATACCGGGGGGCGCAGACTACACCTTC. This encodes CASSIPGGADYTF.

V is TRBV30 and J is TRBJ1-2, with D maybe TRBD1 (6 bases). Germline CDR1 is GTSNPN and CDR2 is SVGIG (reference sequence). The CDR3 is made up of 13 amino acids. Trimming shortened V by 3 bases and J by 5 bases, and 13 bases separated the two germline ends. This chain's CDR3 is CAWSVGGRYGYTF. The CDR3 bases are TGTGCCTGGAGCGTAGGGGGAAGGTATGGCTACACCTTC.

This clone has just a few counts. The chain employs TRBV30 and TRBJ1-4, with TRBD1 as a possible D gene (6 bases). Trimming stripped 7 bases from V and 6 bases from J, with 12 bases between. The CDR3 spans 12 residues. The germline gives CDR1 GTSNPN, CDR2 SVGIG (reference sequence). CDR3 loop: CALQGRYEKLFF. The CDR3 coding sequence is TGTGCCTTACAGGGACGATATGAAAAACTGTTTTTT.

This clone has only a few counts. The chain links TRBV24-1 to TRBJ2-2; a weak D match, TRBD1 (6 bases). This CDR3 spans 13 amino acids. V was shortened by 6 bases and J by 4 bases, with 8 bases between the two germline ends. In germline, CDR1 is KGHDR, CDR2 SFDVKD. CDR3 nucleotide sequence: TGTGCCACCAGTACAGGGACCACCGGGGAGCTGTTTTTT. Residues: CATSTGTTGELFF.

The chain couples TRBV9 to TRBJ1-6, with a tentative D call TRBD1 (5 bases). Germline CDR1 is SGDLS and CDR2 is YYNGEE. The CDR3 has 15 amino acids. Trimming left V 0 bases short and J 7 bases short, with 11 bases between. In nucleotides, the CDR3 is TGTGCCAGCAGCGTAGATCAGGGTGGGAATTCACCCCTCCACTTT. Residues: CASSVDQGGNSPLHF.

This clone has only one observation. V usage is TRBV4-1 and J usage is TRBJ1-1; D unclear. Germline V gene sequence: CDR1 MGHRA, CDR2 YSYEKL. CDR3 length: 14 amino acids. Trimming cost V 4 bases and J 0 bases, with 9 bases left between them. CDR3 residues: CASSLGRVNTEAFF. The CDR3 DNA reads TGCGCCAGCAGCCTCGGGAGGGTGAACACTGAAGCTTTCTTT.

V usage is TRBV29-1 and J usage is TRBJ1-1; D not resolved. This CDR3 spans 12 amino acids. V was clipped by 6 bases and J by 1 base, with 9 bases between them. Per the germline V gene, CDR1 is SQVTM and CDR2 is ANQGSEA. The CDR3 region is CSVVTGNTEAFF. CDR3 DNA: TGCAGCGTCGTGACGGGGAACACTGAAGCTTTCTTT.

The chain uses TRBV16 and TRBJ1-2; 8 bases map to TRBD1. The V gene's germline CDR1 is KGHSY and CDR2 FQNENV. There are 16 residues in the CDR3. V lost 1 base, J lost 2 bases, and 6 bases stayed unmatched. CDR3 sequence reads: CASSQFGAGGNYGYTF. The CDR3 DNA follows: TGTGCCAGCAGCCAATTTGGTGCAGGGGGCAACTATGGCTACACCTTC.

The rearrangement links TRBV6-2 or TRBV6-3 to TRBJ2-7; TRBD2 is a possible D gene (6 bases). Between the trimmed V and J ends, which lost 0 bases and 1 base, there was a span of 13 bases. The length of the CDR3 is 16 residues. Looked up from germline, CDR1 is MNHEY and CDR2 is SVGEGT. In DNA form, the CDR3 reads TGTGCCAGCAGTTACTCTTCCGGCGGGGCTTCCTACGAGCAGTACTTC. This gives the protein CASSYSSGGASYEQYF.

The chain has TRBV27 and TRBJ2-7; 7 positions agree with TRBD2. Germline CDR1 and CDR2: MNHEY and SMNVEV (reference sequence). This CDR3 region has 15 residues. Unmatched junction bases numbered 7, after V lost 2 bases and J lost 3 bases. The CDR3 nucleotides read TGTGCCAGCAGTTTAGTGGCTAGCGGAGACTACGAGCAGTACTTC. Encoded protein: CASSLVASGDYEQYF.

The chain recombines TRBV10-3 with TRBJ1-2; tentatively, D is TRBD1 (6 bases). Between the trimmed V and J ends, which lost 8 bases and 0 bases, there was a span of 13 bases. The CDR3 length is 14 residues. CDR1 is ENHRY and CDR2 is SYGVKD in the germline V gene. CDR3 bases: TGTGCCATCCGGGGGGCGGAGGCTAACTATGGCTACACCTTC. Translation: CAIRGAEANYGYTF.

The V gene is TRBV5-1, the J gene TRBJ2-7; 7 bases match TRBD1. This CDR3 contains 15 residues. V shed 3 bases and J 5 bases; nucleotides not matched to a gene: 11. CDR1 and CDR2 (germline): SGHRS, YFSETQ. Here the CDR3 DNA reads TGCGCCAGCAGCTCATCCGGGACAGTCGGTAACGAGCAGTACTTC. Amino acid sequence: CASSSSGTVGNEQYF. Supplemented by reference TRBV5-1 and TRBJ2-7, the full variable domain reads KAGVTQTPRYLIKTRGQQVTLSCSPISGHRSVSWYQQTPGQGLQFLFEYFSETQRNKGNFPGRFSGRQFSNSRSEMNVSTLELGDSALYLCASSSSGTVGNEQYFGPGTRLTVT.

This sequence joins TRBV6-2 or TRBV6-3 and TRBJ2-1; no clear D. Germline CDR1 MNHEY, CDR2 SVGEGT. This CDR3 region has 12 residues. V lost 5 bases and J 7 bases, leaving 9 bases between the germline ends. In DNA, the CDR3 is TGTGCCAGCAGTCCCTCGAGGAATGAGCAGTTCTTC. Translation: CASSPSRNEQFF.

The chain is built from TRBV6-5 and TRBJ2-3; possible D gene TRBD1, 5 bases. The CDR3 contains 14 residues. Germline CDR1 and CDR2: MNHEY and SVGAGI. V lost 2 bases and J lost 5, with 11 bases in between. As DNA, the CDR3 is TGTGCCAGCAGTTACGACAGTCAGGGAGATACGCAGTATTTT. It encodes CASSYDSQGDTQYF.

The rearrangement links TRBV2 to TRBJ1-4, with D tentatively TRBD1 (6 bases). In germline, CDR1 is SNHLY, CDR2 FYNNEI. Trimming cost V 6 bases and J 4 bases, with 9 bases left between them. This CDR3 has 13 amino acids. The CDR3 here is CASRMDSNEKLFF. CDR3 in DNA: TGTGCCAGCAGGATGGACAGTAATGAAAAACTGTTTTTT.